This TCR beta chain was identified during a study of blood T cell repertoires in COVID-19 (dated by TCRdb to about 2020). With respect to the entire study: Collaborator samples came from the United States, Italy and Spain and covered acute and convalescent phases of COVID-19. The prospective study material was composed of cDNA or gDNA derived from T cells, B-cell-depleted T cells, or PBMCs. Deeply sampled blood TCRbeta repertoires from subjects exposed to, actively infected with, or recovered from COVID-19 were included in the dataset. A freely available public database, intended as a resource for researchers studying the immune response to SARS-CoV-2, is where the repertoires were released. Samples came from the ongoing ImmuneRACE study (first 160 participants) plus 1,254 subjects from 6 global collaborators. Sample metadata almost always included a de-identified subject ID, COVID-19 status, age in years and sex. HLA class I and class II types, where available, came from metadata supplied by the sample provider rather than from assay-based typing.

Concerning this clone itself: Its antigen remains undetermined. No per-base quality is available; no much larger clone lies one base away.

Trimmed from V: 7 bases; trimmed from J: 6 bases; junction bases lacking a gene match: 7. Including cysteine and phenylalanine, the CDR3 has 14 amino acids. Solely the CDR3 DNA is kept, with 42 bases framed from the first base. Sequences MNHEY (CDR1) and SVGAGI (CDR2) are obtained from the germline V gene. TCRbeta CDR3 regions were amplified from genomic DNA by means of the immunoSEQ Assay, a bias-controlled multiplex PCR. Per the authors' processing: Nucleated cell counts per sample were estimated from amplification of reference gene primers within the assay. Sequence reads were collapsed and filtered to measure the absolute abundance of every unique TCRbeta CDR3 rearrangement. For each sample, productive Simpson clonality was calculated by taking the square root of Simpson's diversity index across productive rearrangements. Here the immuneACCESS table is served through TCRdb, limited to in-frame sequences with V and J called. Missing clones are a known gap in these copies; in checked studies unresolved V genes cover under half, and the rest lacks a known reason. V and J calls plus clone size are reproduced from that table; the DNA served to infer D and trimming. The sample table lists some 110,000 clones, 75% to 90% of them with a count of one. 26% of the sample comes from the top ten.

Whole blood was collected in K2EDTA tubes by collaborating institutions according to the institutions' own protocols. For TCRbeta analysis, collaborators shipped samples as frozen whole blood, isolated PBMCs, or DNA extracted from either of those sample types. Broader findings and caveats from the paper: Clinical and demographic metadata were provided uncurated, with the amount varying by source and participant.

Sequencing was performed on peripheral blood. The receptor's source is a man in his sixties with acute or convalescent COVID-19. Here the chain combines TRBV6-5 and TRBJ2-1, with 9 middle bases fitting TRBD2. The nucleotide sequence is given as TGTGCCAGCAAGCGGGAGGTTTTTCCCAATGAGCAGTTCTTC. This sequence encodes CASKREVFPNEQFF.